The clone carrying this TCR beta chain appeared many times. Its specificity is not known. The data stem from a study of T-cell reconstitution after alpha-beta-depleted transplantation in children. Study outcomes and limitations: At the one-year point after transplant, T-cell counts and TCRbeta diversity were found to come mostly from T cells that had been newly produced. The origin of alpha-beta T cells about two months after transplant was reportedly several hundred expanded graft clones. In some patients, recipient T cells and intrathymic progenitors surviving conditioning explained high day-60 diversity.

Preparation of the TCRbeta library used unique molecular identifiers. In TCRdb, the PCR reads were re-called with MiXCR into one record per CDR3 protein. The sample includes approximately 120,000 distinct CDR3 sequences, 9.5% to 10% of them seen just once. This CDR3 is built from 16 residues. The junction had 8 bases not matched to a gene; V was cut back by 0 bases and J by 5 bases. Germline V gene lookup returns CDR1 DFQATT and CDR2 SNEGSKA (reference sequence). The chain links TRBV20-1 to TRBJ2-3; 10 bases are a match to TRBD2. This clonotype was sampled from a girl less than two years old who had a stem cell transplant for combined immunodeficiency, so the T cells may come from the graft donor. The material sequenced was PBMCs, mostly from graft donor cells, taken 180 days after TCRalphabeta/CD19-depleted stem cell transplant. The CDR3: CSARDSASGGGDTQYF. CDR3 DNA sequence: TGCAGTGCTAGAGATTCGGCTAGCGGGGGTGGAGATACGCAGTATTTT.